One and the same sample provided the 27 T cell receptor beta chains below, sequenced in a study of T cell responses to AZD1222 COVID-19 vaccine (dated by TCRdb to 2020 to 2023). The library was prepared using the immunoSEQ multiplex PCR assay. Sourced from immuneACCESS, this table was stored by TCRdb with only in-frame sequences that have V and J called. A share of the clones is absent; for the studies checked, an unresolved V gene accounts for under half, and the remainder has no known explanation. This sample has 150,000 to 200,000 clones in its table, and approximately 90% of those were observed once. In total, the top ten clones hold more than 4% of the sample. The sample's time point label, decoded: about 28 days (+/-7) after the second vaccine dose. The meaning of the sample's treatment or condition label: meningococcal conjugate vaccine given as trial control. The starting material was peripheral blood, obtained 28 days after the second dose of the MenACWY control vaccine. Receptor source: an adult who received the MenACWY meningococcal vaccine as a control.

This clone appeared once. V is TRBV12-5 and J is TRBJ1-1; 7 bases map to TRBD1. Germline-derived CDR1 and CDR2 are LGHNT and FRNRAP. The V and J ends lost 5 bases and 1 base, in that order; junction bases with no gene match: 7. The CDR3 sequence is 15 residues long. CDR3: CASGLGGTANTEAFF. DNA for the CDR3: TGTGCTAGTGGTCTCGGAGGGACAGCGAACACTGAAGCTTTCTTT.

The chain joins TRBV2 to TRBJ2-1, with 12 positions matching TRBD1. Germline V CDR1 and CDR2: SNHLY, FYNNEI. The CDR3 runs 16 residues. V shed 5 bases, J shed 8 bases, and the junction held 10 bases outside the gene matches. CDR3 region: CASSRPGQGARDEQFF. For the CDR3, the DNA is TGTGCCAGCAGTCGACCGGGACAGGGGGCGAGGGATGAGCAGTTCTTC.

V usage is TRBV7-3 and J usage is TRBJ2-7, with 7 bases lining up with TRBD1. This CDR3 region has 13 residues. Germline V gene sequence: CDR1 SGHTA, CDR2 FQGTGA. Trimming cost V 5 bases and J 5 bases; bases outside gene matches: 6. CDR3 nucleotide sequence: TGTGCCAGCAGCCCGTCAGGGGGAAACGAGCAGTACTTC. Encoded protein: CASSPSGGNEQYF. The complete variable domain, with remaining parts taken from reference TRBV7-3 and TRBJ2-7, reads GAGVSQTPSNKVTEKGKYVELRCDPISGHTALYWYRQSLGQGPEFLIYFQGTGAADDSGLPNDRFFAVRPEGSVSTLKIQRTERGDSAVYLCASSPSGGNEQYFGPGTRLTVT.

This chain links TRBV10-3 with TRBJ1-3; D not resolved. Deletions cut 0 bases from V and 0 bases from J, with 9 bases between. CDR3 length: 16 amino acids. The germline V gene encodes CDR1 ENHRY and CDR2 SYGVKD. The CDR3 bases are TGTGCCATCAGTGAGTCGATCGTAGTCTCTGGAAACACCATATATTTT. Translated: CAISESIVVSGNTIYF.

The chain carries TRBV6-6 and TRBJ1-5, with D hard to call. The CDR3 is 14 amino acids. V was shortened by 5 bases and J by 1 base, with 9 bases between the two germline ends. The germline V gene has CDR1 MNHNY and CDR2 SVGAGI (reference sequence). The CDR3 loop reads CASSAGRSNQPQHF. The CDR3 DNA reads TGTGCCAGCAGTGCCGGGCGGAGCAATCAGCCCCAGCATTTT.

The V gene is TRBV6-5, the J gene TRBJ1-1, with D possibly matching TRBD1 (5 bases). The CDR3 consists of 15 residues. The V and J ends lost 6 bases and 0 bases respectively, with 14 bases between them. The V gene's germline CDR1 is MNHEY and CDR2 SVGAGI. The chain's CDR3 is CASRSRQILNTEAFF. In nucleotides, the CDR3 is TGTGCCAGCAGGTCCCGACAGATTTTGAACACTGAAGCTTTCTTT.

This chain links TRBV4-1 with TRBJ1-4; D is unclear. Between the trimmed V and J ends, which lost 0 bases and 10 bases, there was a span of 6 bases. The CDR3 totals 12 residues. Germline V lookup: CDR1 MGHRA, CDR2 YSYEKL. CDR3 protein: CASSQDSPKLFF. As DNA, the CDR3 is TGCGCCAGCAGCCAAGATAGTCCAAAACTGTTTTTT.

The chain uses TRBV5-1 and TRBJ2-1; 7 bases are shared with TRBD2. The CDR3 spans 17 residues. Per the germline V gene, CDR1 is SGHRS and CDR2 is YFSETQ. With 1 base clipped from V and 1 base from J, the junction kept 8 bases outside the gene matches. CDR3 protein: CASSLPPAGPSYNEQFF. The CDR3 bases are TGCGCCAGCAGCTTGCCACCAGCGGGGCCTTCCTACAATGAGCAGTTCTTC.

For the CDR3, the DNA is TGTGCCTCGTCGGGATTCATGAACACTGAAGCTTTCTTT. It codes for CASSGFMNTEAFF. V gene TRBV6-5 combines with J gene TRBJ1-1; D is undetermined. CDR3 length: 13 residues. The V end lost 11 bases, the J end lost 0 bases, and 13 bases lay between the germline ends. Per the germline V gene, CDR1 is MNHEY and CDR2 is SVGAGI.

The gene calls are TRBV5-4 and TRBJ2-7; D not resolved. CDR3 length: 13 amino acids. V lost 1 base and J 7 bases, leaving 12 bases between the germline ends. Germline-derived CDR1 and CDR2 are SGHNT and YYREEE (reference sequence). CDR3 sequence reads: CASSLMSSWEQYF. CDR3 nucleotide sequence: TGTGCCAGCAGCTTGATGTCGTCTTGGGAGCAGTACTTC.

CDR3 sequence: CASSLAGSGVEKLFF. As DNA, the CDR3 is TGCGCCAGCAGCTTGGCGGGGTCTGGGGTTGAAAAACTGTTTTTT. The chain employs TRBV5-1 and TRBJ1-4; D is unclear. V was pared by 0 bases and J by 7 bases, with 13 bases between. Looked up from germline, CDR1 is SGHRS and CDR2 is YFSETQ. The CDR3 is 15 amino acids.

The V and J genes are TRBV27 and TRBJ2-7; 7 bases fit TRBD2. Germline values: CDR1 MNHEY, CDR2 SMNVEV (reference sequence). The CDR3 is made up of 11 amino acids. V trimming: 8 bases; J trimming: 4 bases; junction bases outside the gene matches: 2. The CDR3 sequence is CASSGGYEQYF. The CDR3 DNA follows: TGTGCCAGCTCGGGGGGTTACGAGCAGTACTTC.

J is TRBJ2-7 and V is TRBV4-3, with 8 nucleotides matching TRBD2. Per the germline V gene, CDR1 is LGHNA and CDR2 is YSLEER. V lost 1 base to trimming and J lost 0 bases; unmatched junction nucleotides: 5. The CDR3 has 16 residues. CDR3 residues: CASSQGLSGSSYEQYF. The CDR3 DNA is TGCGCCAGCAGCCAAGGACTCAGCGGGAGCTCCTACGAGCAGTACTTC.

The V and J genes are TRBV30 and TRBJ1-5; possible D gene TRBD1, 5 bases. The CDR3 covers 13 residues. CDR1 and CDR2 from the germline V gene are GTSNPN and SVGIG (reference sequence). Trimming pared 0 bases from V and 7 bases from J, leaving 10 bases between. The CDR3 region is CAWSVQAAQPQHF. CDR3 DNA: TGTGCCTGGAGTGTACAGGCAGCCCAGCCCCAGCATTTT.

The sample holds one count of this clone. This chain connects TRBV19 to TRBJ1-2; D call uncertain. CDR3 size: 11 residues. The germline V and J ends were trimmed by 5 bases and 4 bases, with 5 bases remaining between them. Germline values: CDR1 LNHDA, CDR2 SQIVND (reference sequence). CDR3 loop: CASSATYGYTF. CDR3 coding DNA: TGTGCCAGTAGTGCAACCTATGGCTACACCTTC.

V and J are TRBV27 and TRBJ1-5, with D unclear. This CDR3 region has 13 residues. From germline, CDR1 is MNHEY and CDR2 SMNVEV (reference sequence). With 5 bases removed from V and 6 bases from J, the gap between germline ends came to 11 bases. CDR3 bases: TGTGCCAGCAGTGTTACATGGAGTCAGCCCCAGCATTTT. It codes for CASSVTWSQPQHF.

The chain has TRBV29-1 and TRBJ2-5; D unresolved. Germline CDR1 SQVTM, CDR2 ANQGSEA. The CDR3 totals 14 residues. The V end lost 3 bases, the J end lost 2 bases, and 13 bases lay between the germline ends. The DNA of the CDR3 is TGCAGCGTTGAGCTTGGCAGTCGGCAAGAGACCCAGTACTTC. Encoded protein: CSVELGSRQETQYF.

The chain has TRBV28 and TRBJ1-6; D ambiguous. V lost 6 bases and J lost 0, with 12 bases in between. CDR1 MDHEN and CDR2 SYDVKM come from the germline V gene. The CDR3 loop spans 16 amino acids. The CDR3: CASRPRSDSYNSPLHF. The CDR3 DNA reads TGTGCCAGCAGACCTAGAAGCGACTCCTATAATTCACCCCTCCACTTT.

The chain carries TRBV9 and TRBJ2-7; 7 nucleotides match TRBD2. Germline V gene sequence: CDR1 SGDLS, CDR2 YYNGEE. V shed 3 bases, J shed 3 bases, and the junction held 12 bases outside the gene matches. This CDR3 has 16 residues. CDR3 DNA: TGTGCCAGCAGCGCCCGGAGCGCGGGAGTTCTCTACGAGCAGTACTTC. Protein product: CASSARSAGVLYEQYF.

The sample holds one count of this clone. The chain has TRBV18 and TRBJ2-2, with a possible D match to TRBD2 (6 bases). V was cut by 4 bases and J by 5 bases, with 20 bases left in between. The germline gives CDR1 KGHSH, CDR2 LQKENI. The CDR3 loop spans 17 amino acids. The CDR3 protein is CASSLPRGLAPTGELFF. CDR3 DNA sequence: TGTGCCAGCTCACTCCCCCGAGGGCTAGCGCCTACCGGGGAGCTGTTTTTT.

The rearrangement joins TRBV24-1 to TRBJ2-2, with TRBD2 identical over 9 bases. Germline CDR1 and CDR2: KGHDR and SFDVKD. The length of the CDR3 is 15 residues. V was clipped by 5 bases and J by 5 bases; unmatched bases: 5. This CDR3 is CATSALAGKTGELFF. In nucleotides, the CDR3 is TGTGCCACCAGTGCGCTAGCGGGGAAGACCGGGGAGCTGTTTTTT.

The J gene is TRBJ1-2, the V gene TRBV29-1; possibly TRBD1 for D (5 bases). Trimming took off 3 bases at V and 4 bases at J, with 21 bases between the two ends. The CDR3 has 16 amino acids. Germline V gene data show CDR1 as SQVTM and CDR2 as ANQGSEA. The CDR3 spells CSVDSIQGSPGYGYTF. CDR3 sequence (DNA): TGCAGCGTTGATAGTATTCAGGGATCGCCGGGCTATGGCTACACCTTC.

The V and J genes are TRBV7-9 and TRBJ1-4; tentative D call: TRBD1 (5 bases). Germline V lookup: CDR1 SEHNR, CDR2 FQNEAQ (reference sequence). V dropped 10 bases and J dropped 5 bases, with 17 bases sitting between them. The CDR3 is made up of 14 amino acids. CDR3 protein: CATRGWDSNEKLFF. The CDR3 DNA is TGTGCCACCCGGGGGTGGGACTCGAATGAAAAACTGTTTTTT.

V gene TRBV5-4 combines with J gene TRBJ2-3, with 11 bases identical to TRBD2. The CDR3 runs to 15 residues. The germline V gene has CDR1 SGHNT and CDR2 YYREEE (reference sequence). J lost 3 bases, V lost 4 bases, and 4 bases had no gene match. The CDR3 here is CASSRTSGPTDTQYF. Here the CDR3 DNA reads TGTGCCAGCAGCAGGACTAGCGGGCCTACAGATACGCAGTATTTT.

The rearrangement links TRBV7-2 to TRBJ2-7; D unclear. Trimming removed 5 bases at V and 4 bases at J, with 18 bases between. Germline CDR1 and CDR2: SGHTA and FQGNSA. The CDR3 has 15 amino acids. CDR3: CASSPQEAFPYEQYF. As DNA, the CDR3 is TGTGCCAGCAGCCCGCAAGAGGCCTTCCCATACGAGCAGTACTTC.

The CDR3 bases are TGTGCCAGCAGTTCGGGGTCTAGGGTTCATCAGCCCCAGCATTTT. It yields the protein CASSSGSRVHQPQHF. This chain connects TRBV27 to TRBJ1-5; D remains ambiguous. The CDR3 is 15 amino acids. V shed 4 bases and J shed 5 bases, with 15 bases lying between them. The germline gives CDR1 MNHEY, CDR2 SMNVEV (reference sequence).

J is TRBJ2-1 and V is TRBV4-3, with D tentatively TRBD2 (5 bases). The V gene's germline CDR1 is LGHNA and CDR2 YSLEER. With 1 base removed from V and 7 bases from J, the gap between germline ends came to 20 bases. The CDR3 runs to 17 residues. CDR3 protein: CASSQARTPIWGNEQFF. The DNA of the CDR3 is TGCGCCAGCAGCCAAGCCAGGACTCCCATTTGGGGTAATGAGCAGTTCTTC.